Included here is one TCR beta chain sequence, with context. Its matching antigen is unknown. This entry comes from a study of a mutant IDH1 vaccine in newly diagnosed glioma. Study-level information: Eight vaccinations were given in weeks 1, 3, 5, 7, 11, 15, 19 and 23. With temozolomide cycles, or 4-6 weeks after radiotherapy alone, vaccination was started. Beforehand, treatment had been radiotherapy, temozolomide, or both; the majority received both.

As for time point: week 11, during vaccination. Topical imiquimod was applied with each vaccine dose, which held 300 ug of mutant IDH1 20-mer peptide. Method: immunoSEQ multiplex PCR; TCRdb's copy keeps in-frame clones and lacks some. Found here are fewer than 75,000 clones, roughly 84% of them singletons; the top ten hold approximately 9.1%. This clonotype was sampled from a woman between 50 and 59 years old with glioma. Source: PBMCs, taken from a glioma patient whose treatment included an IDH1 peptide vaccine.

The chain's CDR3 is CASSYSHSHTQYF. The DNA for the CDR3 is TGTGCCAGCAGTTACTCCCACAGTCATACGCAGTATTTT. The chain employs TRBV6-5 and TRBJ2-3; no definite D call. V lost 0 bases and J lost 7, with 8 bases in between. The CDR3 is 13 residues long. Germline V lookup: CDR1 MNHEY, CDR2 SVGAGI.